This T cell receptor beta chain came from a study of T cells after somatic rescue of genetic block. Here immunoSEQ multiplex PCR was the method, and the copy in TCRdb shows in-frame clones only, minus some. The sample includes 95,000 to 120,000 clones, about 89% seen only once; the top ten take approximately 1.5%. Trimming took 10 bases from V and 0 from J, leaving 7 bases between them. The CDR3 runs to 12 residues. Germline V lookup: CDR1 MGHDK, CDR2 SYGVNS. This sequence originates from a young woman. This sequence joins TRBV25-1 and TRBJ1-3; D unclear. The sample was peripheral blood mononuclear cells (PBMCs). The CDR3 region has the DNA TGTGCCACCGAGAGCTCTGGAAACACCATATATTTT. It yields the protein CATESSGNTIYF.